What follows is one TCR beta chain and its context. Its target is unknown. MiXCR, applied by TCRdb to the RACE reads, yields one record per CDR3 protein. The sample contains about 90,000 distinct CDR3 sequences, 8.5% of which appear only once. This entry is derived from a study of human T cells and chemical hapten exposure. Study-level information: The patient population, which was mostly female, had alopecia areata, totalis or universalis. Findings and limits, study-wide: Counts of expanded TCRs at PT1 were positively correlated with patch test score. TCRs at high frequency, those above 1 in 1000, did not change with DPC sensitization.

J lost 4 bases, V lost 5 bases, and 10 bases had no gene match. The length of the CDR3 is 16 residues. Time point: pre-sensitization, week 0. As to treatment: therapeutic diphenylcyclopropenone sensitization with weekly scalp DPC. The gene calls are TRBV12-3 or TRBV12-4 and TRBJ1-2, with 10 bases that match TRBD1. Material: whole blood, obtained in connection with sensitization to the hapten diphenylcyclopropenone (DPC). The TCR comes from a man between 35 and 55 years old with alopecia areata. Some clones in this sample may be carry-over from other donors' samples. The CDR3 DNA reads TGTGCCAGCAGTCCCCCGGGACAGGGGAGTGCCTATGGCTACACCTTC. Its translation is CASSPPGQGSAYGYTF.